These 8 T cell receptor beta chains came from one sample sequenced in a study of CD8+ T cells in alopecia areata. After isolation, RNA underwent reverse transcription to generate cDNA as the sequencing template. Sequenced by immunoSEQ multiplex PCR; TCRdb stores in-frame clones only, minus some. The sample has approximately 210,000 clones, more than 60% seen once. Sample treatment: oral pan-JAK inhibitor, 5-10 mg twice daily. The sample consisted of CD4+ T cells sorted from blood, taken at roughly week 45, from a patient treated with tofacitinib. The origin of the receptors is a human donor with alopecia areata.

The chain employs TRBV29-1 and TRBJ2-2; D is uncertain. Trimming took 4 bases from V and 2 from J, leaving 5 bases between them. The CDR3 extends over 12 amino acids. The germline V gene has CDR1 SQVTM and CDR2 ANQGSEA. The CDR3 DNA is TGCAGCGTTGGACATAACACCGGGGAGCTGTTTTTT. Amino acids: CSVGHNTGELFF.

The chain employs TRBV2 and TRBJ2-1; D perhaps matches TRBD2 (7 bases). In germline, CDR1 is SNHLY, CDR2 FYNNEI. The germline V and J ends were trimmed by 6 bases and 6 bases, with 12 bases remaining between them. The CDR3 totals 13 residues. As DNA, the CDR3 is TGTGCCAGCAGCGTGGGGGGGCCCAATGAGCAGTTCTTC. Its protein product is CASSVGGPNEQFF.

This rearrangement joins TRBV7-2 to TRBJ1-2; D unclear. The CDR3 contains 14 residues. Trimming pared 3 bases from V and 4 bases from J, leaving 12 bases between. CDR1 and CDR2 from the germline V gene are SGHTA and FQGNSA. The CDR3 sequence is CASSLFGPLYGYTF. The CDR3 DNA sequence: TGTGCCAGCAGCTTGTTTGGGCCGCTCTATGGCTACACCTTC.

This sequence joins TRBV9 and TRBJ2-2; possibly TRBD1 or TRBD2 for D (5 bases each). Germline assignment: CDR1 SGDLS and CDR2 YYNGEE. The V end was cut by 0 bases, the J end by 0 bases, with 9 bases between. The CDR3 has 16 amino acids. Written as DNA, the CDR3 is TGTGCCAGCAGCGTAGCTGTGGGGGCGAACACCGGGGAGCTGTTTTTT. Translated, it gives CASSVAVGANTGELFF.

CDR3 in amino acids: CASTGDSYEQYF. CDR3 DNA: TGTGCCAGCACAGGGGACTCCTACGAGCAGTACTTC. This chain uses TRBV28 with TRBJ2-7, with D perhaps TRBD1 (6 bases). The germline gives CDR1 MDHEN, CDR2 SYDVKM. The CDR3 runs 12 residues. Trimming removed 7 bases from V and 0 bases from J, with 7 bases in between.

The chain is built from TRBV2 and TRBJ2-3, with D maybe TRBD2 (5 bases). Trimming removed 7 bases from V and 3 bases from J, with 23 bases in between. Germline lookup yields CDR1 SNHLY and CDR2 FYNNEI. This CDR3 has 17 residues. CDR3 residues: CASKTRAAATGTDTQYF. The CDR3 DNA reads TGTGCCAGCAAAACTCGGGCAGCCGCGACGGGAACAGATACGCAGTATTTT.

V is TRBV29-1 and J is TRBJ1-1; D is ambiguous. Germline loops: CDR1 SQVTM, CDR2 ANQGSEA. With 4 bases removed from V and 1 base from J, the gap between germline ends came to 7 bases. The CDR3 contains 12 residues. CDR3 DNA: TGCAGCGTTGTCTTGGGGAACACTGAAGCTTTCTTT. Translated, it gives CSVVLGNTEAFF. Combining the CDR3 with reference TRBV29-1 and TRBJ1-1 gives the whole variable domain SAVISQKPSRDICQRGTSLTIQCQVDSQVTMMFWYRQQPGQSLTLIATANQGSEATYESGFVIDKFPISRPNLTFSTLTVSNMSPEDSSIYLCSVVLGNTEAFFGQGTRLTVV.

The V gene is TRBV7-2, the J gene TRBJ1-5; D is possibly TRBD1 (5 bases). This CDR3 has 15 amino acids. V was trimmed by 3 bases and J by 0 bases, leaving 9 bases between them. Per germline, CDR1 SGHTA and CDR2 FQGNSA. The CDR3 here is CASSLAGGSNQPQHF. CDR3 DNA sequence: TGTGCCAGCAGCTTGGCCGGGGGTAGCAATCAGCCCCAGCATTTT. Based on the CDR3 plus reference TRBV7-2 and TRBJ1-5, the full variable domain is GAGVSQSPSNKVTEKGKDVELRCDPISGHTALYWYRQSLGQGLEFLIYFQGNSAPDKSGLPSDRFSAERTGGSVSTLTIQRTQQEDSAVYLCASSLAGGSNQPQHFGDGTRLSIL.